This is a list of T cell receptor beta chains from one sample in a study of cytomegalovirus exposure and HLA in healthy donors. Libraries were prepared by immunoSEQ multiplex PCR; TCRdb keeps only in-frame clonotypes and omits some of them. The table lists 85,000 to 130,000 clones, more than 65% of them singletons, with 4.8% in the top ten. The sequenced sample consisted of PBMCs. The source of these receptors is a woman in her late teens or twenties in good health and CMV-seropositive. Each CDR3 is given with its conserved first and last residue. D genes are given only for firm matches. Clone size is stated in some rows and not others, as once, few, many or a class when expanded.

>NA|TRBJ2-2|NA|TRBV2|12
TGTGCCAGCAACGCTAGAACCGGGGAGCTGTTTTTT
CASNARTGELFF
>NA|TRBJ1-5|TRBD1|TRBV27|17
TGTGCCAGCAGTTTAACACCCGGGACAGGGGGCTTTCAGCCCCAGCATTTT
CASSLTPGTGGFQPQHF
>NA|TRBJ1-2|NA|TRBV28|15
TGTGCCAGCAGTCTAAGAGGGACATTTAACTATGGCTACACCTTC
CASSLRGTFNYGYTF
>NA|TRBJ1-5|TRBD1|TRBV28|15
TGTGCCAGCAGACCCGGGACAGGGGGCTTTCAGCCCCAGCATTTT
CASRPGTGGFQPQHF
>NA|TRBJ2-7|TRBD2|TRBV7-2|15
TGTGCCAGCAGCTTATCCCTAGCGGTTTTCTACGAGCAGTACTTC
CASSLSLAVFYEQYF
>once|TRBJ2-7|TRBD2|TRBV28|19
TGTGCCAGCAGTTTCGTCCCCGGGACTAGCGGGAGTAGGACCTACGAGCAGTACTTC
CASSFVPGTSGSRTYEQYF
>NA|TRBJ1-2|NA|TRBV28|15
TGTGCCAGCAGTGGGCGGACAGCCCGTAACTATGGCTACACCTTC
CASSGRTARNYGYTF
>NA|TRBJ1-5|TRBD1|TRBV30|15
TGTGCCTGGAGCGCAGGACAGGGCTCGGGGCAGCCCCAGCATTTT
CAWSAGQGSGQPQHF
>few|TRBJ2-2|TRBD2|TRBV12-5|20
TGTGCTAGTGGTTTGGTTTTGGGCCTAGCGGGAGAGACGAACACCGGGGAGCTGTTTTTT
CASGLVLGLAGETNTGELFF
>NA|TRBJ2-2|NA|TRBV18|15
TGTGCCAGCTCACCACCCGGGGTTGGGACCGGGGAGCTGTTTTTT
CASSPPGVGTGELFF
>NA|TRBJ2-5|NA|TRBV9|14
TGTGCCAGCAGCGTAGAAGAACCTACGGGGACCCAGTACTTC
CASSVEEPTGTQYF
>NA|TRBJ2-3|NA|TRBV6-5|12
TGTGCCAGCAGGGTGGGAGAGAGCACGCAGTATTTT
CASRVGESTQYF
>NA|TRBJ2-2|NA|TRBV5-1|16
TGCGCCAGCAGCTCCCCCGTAGCGCTGAACACCGGGGAGCTGTTTTTT
CASSSPVALNTGELFF
>NA|TRBJ1-5|TRBD1|TRBV6-4|14
TGTGCCAGCAGTGATCAGGGGGGCAATCAGCCCCAGCATTTT
CASSDQGGNQPQHF
>NA|TRBJ2-2|TRBD1|TRBV7-8|14
TGTGCCAGCAGCACCAGGACAGGGATCGGGGAGCTGTTTTTT
CASSTRTGIGELFF
>NA|TRBJ2-5|NA|TRBV6-5|15
TGTGCCAGCAGCCAAGGGTCGGCAGGGAAGGAGAGCCAGTACTTC
CASSQGSAGKESQYF
>NA|TRBJ1-1|NA|TRBV28|13
TGTGCCAGCAGTTTAGGAGGGGTTGCTGAAGCTTTCTTT
CASSLGGVAEAFF
>NA|TRBJ2-3|NA|TRBV28|10
TGTGCCACCACGAGCGAGCCGCAGTATTTT
CATTSEPQYF
>NA|TRBJ2-1|NA|TRBV10-3|15
TGTGCCATCAGAGGTGGGCTAGAAAGGGGGAATGAGCAGTTCTTC
CAIRGGLERGNEQFF
>NA|TRBJ2-1|NA|TRBV29-1|13
TGCAGCGTTGACTGGAGCTCCTACAATGAGCAGTTCTTC
CSVDWSSYNEQFF
>NA|TRBJ2-6|TRBD1|TRBV11-2|16
TGTGCCAGCAGCAAGGACAGGGGGTCTGGGGCCAACGTCCTGACTTTC
CASSKDRGSGANVLTF
>NA|TRBJ1-4|NA|TRBV5-4|14
TGTGCCAGCAGCTCCACAGGGATGTACGAAAAACTGTTTTTT
CASSSTGMYEKLFF